This record covers a single T cell receptor (beta chain). The data stem from a study of cytomegalovirus exposure and HLA in healthy donors. The CDR3 consists of 15 residues. V was pared by 5 bases and J by 6 bases, with 14 bases between. The germline CDR1 and CDR2 sequences are MDHEN and SYDVKM. The table came from immunoSEQ multiplex PCR; TCRdb's copy has only in-frame clones and leaves some out. The data contain fewer than 200,000 clones, roughly 89% of them singletons. What was sequenced was PBMCs. This clonotype originated in a woman in her twenties or thirties in good health and CMV-seronegative. The chain is built from TRBV28 and TRBJ1-6, with D maybe TRBD1 (5 bases). CDR3 coding DNA: TGTGCCAGCAGTCCCCTGGGGGGTAGTAATTCACCCCTCCACTTT. As protein: CASSPLGGSNSPLHF.